This is a list of T cell receptor beta chains from one sample in a study of T-cell reconstitution after alpha-beta-depleted transplantation in children. TCRdb reanalysed the PCR reads using MiXCR and keeps one entry per CDR3 protein. The table lists about 440,000 distinct CDR3 sequences, about 45% of them singletons. The input for sequencing was PBMCs, taken before TCRalphabeta/CD19-depleted stem cell transplant. These receptors were collected from a girl aged 2 to 10 with aplastic anemia, due to receive a stem cell transplant. CDR3s leave out the opening cysteine and the closing phenylalanine or tryptophan.

len: 10; j_gene: TRBJ2-1; v_gene: TRBV30; CDR3aa: AGSVAYNEQF
len: 12; j_gene: TRBJ2-7; v_gene: TRBV9; CDR3aa: ASSSSDFSYEQY
len: 11; j_gene: TRBJ1-1; v_gene: TRBV7-9; CDR3aa: ASSKGQAAEAF
len: 12; j_gene: TRBJ2-7; v_gene: TRBV2; CDR3aa: ASRVTGPPYEQY
len: 14; j_gene: TRBJ1-5; v_gene: TRBV28; CDR3aa: ASLPGGRGDNQPQH
len: 13; j_gene: TRBJ2-7; v_gene: TRBV5-1; CDR3aa: ASSPAGTTNYEQY
len: 13; j_gene: TRBJ1-2; v_gene: TRBV6-1; CDR3aa: ASSNFRGPLYGYT
len: 18; j_gene: TRBJ2-1; v_gene: TRBV7-8; CDR3aa: ASSLGPGLADLPTPNEQF
len: 9; j_gene: TRBJ2-7; v_gene: TRBV10-3; CDR3aa: AISTNYEQY
len: 13; j_gene: TRBJ1-5; v_gene: TRBV20-1; CDR3aa: SAIITRGRGQPQH
len: 11; j_gene: TRBJ2-7; v_gene: TRBV15; CDR3aa: ATSRDIQYEQY
len: 11; j_gene: TRBJ1-2; v_gene: TRBV9; CDR3aa: ASSLRTGYGYT
len: 12; j_gene: TRBJ2-3; v_gene: TRBV18; CDR3aa: ASSLRRDQDTQY
len: 12; j_gene: TRBJ1-1; v_gene: TRBV7-3; CDR3aa: ASSLIGQGTEAF
len: 12; j_gene: TRBJ1-2; v_gene: TRBV7-8; CDR3aa: ASSGQGALGGYT
len: 13; j_gene: TRBJ2-3; v_gene: TRBV5-1; CDR3aa: ASSLVLAAGDTQY
len: 10; j_gene: TRBJ1-1; v_gene: TRBV29-1; CDR3aa: SAGQTNTEAF
len: 11; j_gene: TRBJ1-4; v_gene: TRBV4-1; CDR3aa: ASRRQEGEKLF
len: 15; j_gene: TRBJ2-1; v_gene: TRBV15; CDR3aa: ATSRVLAGALRDEQF
len: 11; j_gene: TRBJ2-3; v_gene: TRBV5-5; CDR3aa: ASSHRSPDTQY
len: 16; j_gene: TRBJ1-1; v_gene: TRBV11-2; CDR3aa: ASSSPPGHLPRGTEAF
len: 13; j_gene: TRBJ1-1; v_gene: TRBV5-1; CDR3aa: ASSLGGQGLDEAF
len: 10; j_gene: TRBJ1-1; v_gene: TRBV20-1; CDR3aa: SASLGPTEAF
len: 15; j_gene: TRBJ2-5; v_gene: TRBV5-1; CDR3aa: ASSPGQVAEDQETQY
len: 15; j_gene: TRBJ1-5; v_gene: TRBV5-5; CDR3aa: ASSGTDSPYSNQPQH
len: 10; j_gene: TRBJ1-2; v_gene: TRBV5-1; CDR3aa: ASSLDRSRYT
len: 17; j_gene: TRBJ2-1; v_gene: TRBV11-2; CDR3aa: ASCLLTPGAGGPLNEQF
len: 13; j_gene: TRBJ2-7; v_gene: TRBV20-1; CDR3aa: SAQSVGLSSYEQY
len: 9; j_gene: TRBJ2-5; v_gene: TRBV20-1; CDR3aa: SRQGQETQY
len: 15; j_gene: TRBJ2-1; v_gene: TRBV3-1; CDR3aa: ASSQVLSVGSYNEQF
len: 10; j_gene: TRBJ1-4; v_gene: TRBV4-1; CDR3aa: ASSLRGEKLF
len: 10; j_gene: TRBJ2-7; v_gene: TRBV7-9; CDR3aa: ASSLTLDSNL
len: 12; j_gene: TRBJ2-7; v_gene: TRBV20-1; CDR3aa: SASPGGGTDEQY
len: 12; j_gene: TRBJ2-1; v_gene: TRBV20-1; CDR3aa: SARPTSGGYEQF
len: 17; j_gene: TRBJ1-2; v_gene: TRBV20-1; CDR3aa: SARDLYDRGKFSNYGYT
len: 12; j_gene: TRBJ2-7; v_gene: TRBV7-2; CDR3aa: ASSLTQGLYEQY
len: 12; j_gene: TRBJ2-6; v_gene: TRBV20-1; CDR3aa: SASPGSGANVLT
len: 13; j_gene: TRBJ2-5; v_gene: TRBV20-1; CDR3aa: SARPSGRGLETQY
len: 14; j_gene: TRBJ2-5; v_gene: TRBV28; CDR3aa: ASSNRRRREKGTQY
len: 12; j_gene: TRBJ2-3; v_gene: TRBV7-2; CDR3aa: ASSLGGFRDTQY
len: 11; j_gene: TRBJ1-2; v_gene: TRBV29-1; CDR3aa: SVRVDFNYGYT